Listed here is a single T cell receptor beta chain. Its target is not known. This entry comes from a study of OX40 agonist ivuxolimab in advanced cancers. At the level of the study: In this cohort, patients received ivuxolimab, an agonistic anti-OX40 (CD134) antibody. Patients in the trial were receiving intravenous ivuxolimab every 2 weeks, at doses of 0.01 to 10 mg/kg.

The assay was immunoSEQ multiplex PCR, and TCRdb's table has in-frame clones only and misses some. The sample has tens of thousands of clones, roughly four fifths seen once; the top ten hold approximately 1.7%. Overall study findings and caveats: On average, a greater number of expanded clones characterised CD8+ T cells relative to CD4+.

Trimming stripped 1 base from V and 4 bases from J, with 14 bases between. The CDR3 contains 16 residues. From germline, CDR1 is LNHNV and CDR2 YYDKDF (reference sequence). This chain connects TRBV15 to TRBJ1-3; D not certain. The input for sequencing was CD4+ or CD8+ T cells sorted from blood, taken in a trial of the OX40 agonist ivuxolimab. This receptor was taken from an adult with an advanced solid tumor such as melanoma, head and neck, liver or kidney cancer. The CDR3 region has the DNA TGTGCCACCAGCAGAGGGAGTACTGCGGGAGGAAACACCATATATTTT. It yields the protein CATSRGSTAGGNTIYF.